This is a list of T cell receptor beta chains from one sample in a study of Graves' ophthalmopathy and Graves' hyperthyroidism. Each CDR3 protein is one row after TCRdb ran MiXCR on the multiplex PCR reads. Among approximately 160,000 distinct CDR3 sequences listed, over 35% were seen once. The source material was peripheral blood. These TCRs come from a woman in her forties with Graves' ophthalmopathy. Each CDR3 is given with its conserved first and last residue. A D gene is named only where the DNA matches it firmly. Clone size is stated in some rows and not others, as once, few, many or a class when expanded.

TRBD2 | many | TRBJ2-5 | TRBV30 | CAWGSGRAETQYF | TGTGCCTGGGGTAGCGGGAGGGCAGAGACCCAGTACTTC
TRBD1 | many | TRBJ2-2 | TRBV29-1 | CSGQGTPNTGELFF | TGCAGCGGACAGGGGACACCGAACACCGGGGAGCTGTTTTTT
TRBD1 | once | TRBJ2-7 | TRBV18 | CASSPRDRIHEQYF | TGTGCCAGCTCACCTCGGGACAGGATTCACGAGCAGTACTTC
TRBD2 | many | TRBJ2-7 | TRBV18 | CASSSGAGGLYEQYF | TGTGCCAGCTCATCAGGAGCGGGAGGATTATATGAGCAGTACTTC
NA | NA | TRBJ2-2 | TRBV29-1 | CSVVGGLNTGELFF | TGCAGCGTTGTAGGTGGGCTTAACACCGGGGAGCTGTTTTTT
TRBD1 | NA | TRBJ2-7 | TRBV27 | CASSTGDSSYEQYF | TGTGCCAGCAGTACAGGGGACAGTTCCTACGAGCAGTACTTC
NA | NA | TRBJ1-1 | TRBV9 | CASSVEEMSNTEAFF | TGTGCCAGCAGCGTAGAGGAGATGTCGAACACTGAAGCTTTCTTT
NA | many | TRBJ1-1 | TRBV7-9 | CASSLALLNTEAFF | TGTGCCAGCAGCTTAGCTCTACTGAACACTGAAGCTTTCTTT
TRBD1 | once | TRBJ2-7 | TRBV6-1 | CASSAGQGAHEQYF | TGTGCCAGCAGCGCGGGACAGGGCGCCCACGAGCAGTACTTC
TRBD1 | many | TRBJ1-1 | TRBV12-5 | CASGLQSGQGPRGEAFF | TGTGCTAGTGGTTTGCAATCAGGACAGGGCCCTCGTGGTGAAGCTTTCTTT
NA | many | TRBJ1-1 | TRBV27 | CASSTANTEAFF | TGTGCCAGCAGTACCGCGAACACTGAAGCTTTCTTT
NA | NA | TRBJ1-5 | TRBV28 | CASSFRGRVQPQHF | TGTGCCAGCAGTTTTCGGGGGCGCGTTCAGCCCCAGCATTTT
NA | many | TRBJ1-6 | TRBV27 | CASTGGNSPLHF | TGTGCCAGCACGGGAGGTAATTCACCCCTCCACTTT
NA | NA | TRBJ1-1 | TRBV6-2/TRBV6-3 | CASSYVWQINTEAFF | TGTGCCAGCAGTTACGTCTGGCAGATTAACACTGAAGCTTTCTTT
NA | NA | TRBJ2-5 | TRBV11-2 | CACKTGTTKETQYF | TGTGCCTGCAAAACCGGGACCACAAAAGAGACCCAGTACTTC
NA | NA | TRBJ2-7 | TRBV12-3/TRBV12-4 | CASTSHRDAYEQYF | TGTGCCAGCACTTCGCACAGGGATGCCTACGAGCAGTACTTC
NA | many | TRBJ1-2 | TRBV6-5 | CASSYTPGSRYTF | TGTGCCAGCAGTTACACACCGGGGTCGAGGTACACCTTC
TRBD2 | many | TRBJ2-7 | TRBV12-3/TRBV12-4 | CASSLAASGKTYEQYF | TGTGCCAGCAGTTTAGCCGCTAGCGGGAAGACCTACGAGCAGTACTTC
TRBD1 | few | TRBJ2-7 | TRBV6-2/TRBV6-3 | CASKDRDGEQYF | TGTGCCAGCAAGGACAGGGATGGCGAGCAGTACTTC